This is a list of T cell receptor beta chains from one sample in a study of CD8+ T cells in alopecia areata. Libraries were prepared by immunoSEQ multiplex PCR; TCRdb keeps only in-frame clonotypes and omits some of them. The sample lists 270,000 or so clones, 58% occurring once. The specimen comprised CD4+ T cells sorted from blood, sampled at week 24, from a patient treated with tofacitinib. The receptors were gathered from a human donor with alopecia areata. The CDR3 runs from the conserved cysteine through the conserved F or W. The order of the fields is clone size, V gene, J gene, D gene, CDR3 length, CDR3 protein, CDR3 DNA. A D gene is named only where the DNA matches it firmly. The listing skips clone size in some rows; elsewhere it reads once, few, many or a size class.

-	TRBV9	TRBJ2-6	TRBD1	16	CASSVRGPSGANVLTF	TGTGCCAGCAGCGTCAGGGGGCCGTCCGGGGCCAACGTCCTGACTTTC
-	TRBV7-8	TRBJ2-3	TRBD2	17	CASSFTTGTSQEDTQYF	TGTGCCAGCAGCTTCACGACGGGGACTAGCCAGGAAGATACGCAGTATTTT
-	TRBV30	TRBJ2-3	-	11	CAWSSRDTQYF	TGTGCCTGGAGCTCCAGGGATACGCAGTATTTT
few	TRBV30	TRBJ1-4	-	13	CAWRGDHGEKLFF	TGTGCCTGGAGGGGAGACCATGGTGAAAAACTGTTTTTT
-	TRBV7-9	TRBJ2-3	TRBD2	15	CASSLVLAGADTQYF	TGTGCCAGCAGCTTAGTATTAGCGGGGGCGGATACGCAGTATTTT
-	TRBV4-3	TRBJ1-3	-	13	CASSREVGNTIYF	TGCGCCAGCAGCCGAGAAGTTGGAAACACCATATATTTT
few	TRBV4-2	TRBJ1-2	TRBD1	14	CASSQGTGLYGYTF	TGTGCCAGCAGCCAAGGGACAGGACTGTATGGCTACACCTTC
-	TRBV27	TRBJ1-5	-	12	CASSFLNQPQHF	TGTGCCAGCAGTTTCCTTAATCAGCCCCAGCATTTT
-	TRBV2	TRBJ1-2	TRBD1	11	CASNLGGTAYF	TGTGCCAGCAATTTAGGGGGGACAGCCTACTTC
-	TRBV5-6	TRBJ1-5	-	15	CASSLAGVFNQPQHF	TGTGCCAGCAGCTTGGCCGGGGTCTTCAATCAGCCCCAGCATTTT
once	TRBV7-2	TRBJ2-3	TRBD2	16	CASSPREALLTDTQYF	TGTGCCAGCAGCCCCCGGGAGGCGTTATTGACAGATACGCAGTATTTT
-	TRBV10-3	TRBJ2-7	-	13	CAIAGPNGYEQYF	TGTGCCATCGCGGGGCCGAATGGGTACGAGCAGTACTTC
-	TRBV4-2	TRBJ2-3	TRBD2	15	CASSQEVTRGDTQYF	TGTGCCAGCAGCCAAGAGGTGACGCGGGGGGATACGCAGTATTTT
-	TRBV7-2	TRBJ1-6	TRBD1	14	CASSSTGGGSPLHF	TGTGCCAGCAGCTCGACAGGGGGGGGATCACCCCTCCACTTT
-	TRBV5-1	TRBJ1-2	-	12	CASRAPGYGYTF	TGCGCCAGCCGCGCGCCTGGGTATGGCTACACCTTC
-	TRBV5-6	TRBJ1-1	TRBD1	14	CASTLTGGITEAFF	TGTGCCAGCACCCTGACAGGGGGCATCACTGAAGCTTTCTTT
-	TRBV29-1	TRBJ2-7	-	13	CSVDVQGSYEQYF	TGCAGCGTTGATGTTCAGGGCTCCTACGAGCAGTACTTC
-	TRBV7-2	TRBJ2-3	TRBD1	19	CASSLVRDRALTSTDTQYF	TGTGCCAGCAGCTTAGTACGGGACAGGGCCCTTACTAGCACAGATACGCAGTATTTT
few	TRBV25-1	TRBJ2-7	-	12	CASSGESPPVYF	TGTGCCAGCAGTGGCGAAAGCCCCCCCGTGTACTTC
few	TRBV5-1	TRBJ2-7	TRBD2	14	CASSLTSGGYEQYF	TGCGCCAGCAGCCTCACTAGCGGGGGTTACGAGCAGTACTTC